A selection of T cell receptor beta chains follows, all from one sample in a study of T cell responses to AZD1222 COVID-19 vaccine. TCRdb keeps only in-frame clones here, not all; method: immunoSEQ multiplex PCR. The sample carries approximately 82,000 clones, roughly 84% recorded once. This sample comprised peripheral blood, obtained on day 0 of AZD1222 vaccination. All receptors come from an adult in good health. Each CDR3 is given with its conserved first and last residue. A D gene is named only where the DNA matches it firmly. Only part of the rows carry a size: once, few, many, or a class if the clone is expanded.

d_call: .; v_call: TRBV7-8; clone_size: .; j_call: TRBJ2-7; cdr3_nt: TGTGCCAGCAGCTTACAGGGGTACGAGCAGTACTTC; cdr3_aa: CASSLQGYEQYF
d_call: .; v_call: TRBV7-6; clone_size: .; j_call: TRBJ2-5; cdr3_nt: TGTGCCAGCAGCGCCGGTCCCCCCGGCAAGACCCAGTACTTC; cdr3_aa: CASSAGPPGKTQYF
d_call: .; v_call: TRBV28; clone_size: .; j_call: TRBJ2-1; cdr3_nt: TGTGCCAGCAGTTTAGGTCTCTCGAGCCGCATCAATGAGCAGTTCTTC; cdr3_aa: CASSLGLSSRINEQFF
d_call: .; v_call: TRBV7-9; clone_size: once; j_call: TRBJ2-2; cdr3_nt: TGTGCCTCAAGCTTAGCATTCGCGGGCCAGACGGGAACCGGGGAGCTGTTTTTT; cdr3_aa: CASSLAFAGQTGTGELFF
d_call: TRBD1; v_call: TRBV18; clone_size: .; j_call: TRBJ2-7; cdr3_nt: TGTGCCAGCTCACGGGACAGCAACTACGAGCAGTACTTC; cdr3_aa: CASSRDSNYEQYF
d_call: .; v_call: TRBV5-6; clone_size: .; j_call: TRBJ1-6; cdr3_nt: TGTGCCAGCAGCCGCCTGGGAGGGTCCCTCCACTTT; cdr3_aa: CASSRLGGSLHF
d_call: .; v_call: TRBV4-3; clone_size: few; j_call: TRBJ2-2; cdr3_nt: TGCGCCAGCAGCCAAGATATGGGGGAGCTGTTTTTT; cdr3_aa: CASSQDMGELFF
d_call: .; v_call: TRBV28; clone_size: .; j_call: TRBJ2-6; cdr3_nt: TGTGCCAGCATCTCCGGGGCTGGGGCCAACGTCCTGACTTTC; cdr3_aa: CASISGAGANVLTF
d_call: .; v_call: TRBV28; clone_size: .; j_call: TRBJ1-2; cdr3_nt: TGTGCCAGCAGTTTTGCGTCTACATCCTGGTATGGCTACACCTTC; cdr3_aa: CASSFASTSWYGYTF
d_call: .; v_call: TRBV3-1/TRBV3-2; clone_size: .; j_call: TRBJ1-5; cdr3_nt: TGTGCCAGCAGCCAAGGTAACACAGGGAAGGCTTTT; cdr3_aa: CASSQGNTGKAF
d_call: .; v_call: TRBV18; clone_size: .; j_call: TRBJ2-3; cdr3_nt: TGTGCCAGCTCACCATCTATGTGGGGGGCAGAGACAGATACGCAGTATTTT; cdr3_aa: CASSPSMWGAETDTQYF
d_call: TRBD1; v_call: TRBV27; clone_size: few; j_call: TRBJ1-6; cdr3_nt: TGTGCCAGCAGTCCAACGGACAGGGGGCATTCACCCCTCCACTTT; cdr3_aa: CASSPTDRGHSPLHF
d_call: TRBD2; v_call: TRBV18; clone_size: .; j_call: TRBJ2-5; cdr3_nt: TGTGCCAGCTCACCAGAGGGAGGGATTGAGACCCAGTACTTC; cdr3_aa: CASSPEGGIETQYF
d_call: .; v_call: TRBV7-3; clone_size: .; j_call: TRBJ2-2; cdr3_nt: TGTGCCAGCAGCCCATCAATCTTAGGACAGAACACCGGGGAGCTGTTTTTT; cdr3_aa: CASSPSILGQNTGELFF
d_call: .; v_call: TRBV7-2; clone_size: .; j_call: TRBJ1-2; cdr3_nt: TGTGCCAGCAGCTTTCAGACGGGCTATGGCTACACCTTC; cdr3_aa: CASSFQTGYGYTF
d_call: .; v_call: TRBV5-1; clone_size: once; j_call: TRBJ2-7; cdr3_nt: TGCGCCAGCAGCTTCCCCGGGGGCGGCGAGCAGTACTTC; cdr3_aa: CASSFPGGGEQYF
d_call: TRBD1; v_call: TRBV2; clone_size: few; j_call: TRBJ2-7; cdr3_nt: TGTGCCAGCAGTGATCGGGACAGCTCCTACGAGCAGTACTTC; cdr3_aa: CASSDRDSSYEQYF
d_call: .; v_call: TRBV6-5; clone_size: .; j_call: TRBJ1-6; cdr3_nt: TGTGCCAGCAAACAGGTGTATTCACCCCTCCACTTT; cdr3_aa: CASKQVYSPLHF
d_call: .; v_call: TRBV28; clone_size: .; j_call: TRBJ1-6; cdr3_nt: TGTGCCAGCAGTTTCTTATCCGGCGATAATTCACCCCTCCACTTT; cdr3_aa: CASSFLSGDNSPLHF
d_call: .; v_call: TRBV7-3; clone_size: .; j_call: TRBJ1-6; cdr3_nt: TGTGCCAGCAGCCAAGGGGGGAATTCACCCCTCCACTTT; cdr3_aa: CASSQGGNSPLHF
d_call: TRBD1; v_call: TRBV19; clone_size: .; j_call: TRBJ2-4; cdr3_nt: TGTGCCAGTAGTCGAGACAGGGGGTTAAACATTCAGTACTTC; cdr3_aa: CASSRDRGLNIQYF
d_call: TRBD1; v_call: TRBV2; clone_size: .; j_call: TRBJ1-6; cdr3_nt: TGTGCCAGCAGGACGGACAGGGCTGTAGGTTCACCCCTCCACTTT; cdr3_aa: CASRTDRAVGSPLHF
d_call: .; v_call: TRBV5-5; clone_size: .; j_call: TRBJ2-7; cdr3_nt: TGTGCCAGCAGCGGGCCGCACGAGCAGTACTTC; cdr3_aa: CASSGPHEQYF
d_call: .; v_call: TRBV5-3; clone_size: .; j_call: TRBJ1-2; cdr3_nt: TGTGCCCCCGGGGGACATCAGGGCTACACCTTC; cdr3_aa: CAPGGHQGYTF
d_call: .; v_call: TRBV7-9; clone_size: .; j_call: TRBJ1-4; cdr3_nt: TGTGCCAGCAGCGAAAGGGGGAGGACTAATGAAAAACTGTTTTTT; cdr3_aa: CASSERGRTNEKLFF
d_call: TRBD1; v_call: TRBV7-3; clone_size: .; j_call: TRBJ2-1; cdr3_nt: TGTGCCAGCAGCCGAGGGACAGGGCCCTACAATGAGCAGTTCTTC; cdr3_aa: CASSRGTGPYNEQFF
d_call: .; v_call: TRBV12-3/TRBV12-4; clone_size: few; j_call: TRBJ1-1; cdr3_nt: TGTGCCAGCACATTGCGGGGAGGGACTGAAGCTTTCTTT; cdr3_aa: CASTLRGGTEAFF
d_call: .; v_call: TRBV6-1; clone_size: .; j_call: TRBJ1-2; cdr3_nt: TGTGCCAGCAGTGAGGCGGGACAAAATATGTATGGCTACACCTTC; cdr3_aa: CASSEAGQNMYGYTF
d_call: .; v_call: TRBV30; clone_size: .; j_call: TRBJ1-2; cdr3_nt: TGTGCCCGAGGGGCCCGGTTTAACTATGGCTACACCTTC; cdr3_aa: CARGARFNYGYTF
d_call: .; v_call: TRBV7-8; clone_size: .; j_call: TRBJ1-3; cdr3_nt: TGTGCCAGCAGCGAACCAGCCCGAGCCGTAAACACCATATATTTT; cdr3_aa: CASSEPARAVNTIYF
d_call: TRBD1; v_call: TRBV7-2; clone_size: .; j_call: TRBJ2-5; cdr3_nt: TGTGCCAGCAGTTTTGCGACAGGGCAAGAGACCCAGTACTTC; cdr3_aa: CASSFATGQETQYF
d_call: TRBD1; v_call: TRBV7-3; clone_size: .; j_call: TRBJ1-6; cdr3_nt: TGTGCCAGCAGCATGGGACAGACTTCACCCCTCCACTTT; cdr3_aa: CASSMGQTSPLHF
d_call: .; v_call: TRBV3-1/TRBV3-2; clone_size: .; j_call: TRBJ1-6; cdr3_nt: TGTGCCAGCAGCCTCGGGCTTCCCTATAATTCACCCCTCCACTTT; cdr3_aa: CASSLGLPYNSPLHF
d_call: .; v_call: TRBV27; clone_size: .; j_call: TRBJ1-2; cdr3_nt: TGTGCCAGCAGTTTACAGGGAGACTATGGCTACACCTTC; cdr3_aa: CASSLQGDYGYTF
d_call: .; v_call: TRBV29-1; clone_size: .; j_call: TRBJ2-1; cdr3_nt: TGCAGCGTCGGTGGGGGGAGAAGCTCCTACAATGAGCAGTTCTTC; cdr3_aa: CSVGGGRSSYNEQFF
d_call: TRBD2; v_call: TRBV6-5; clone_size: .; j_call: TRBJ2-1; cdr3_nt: TGTGCCAGCAGTTACGGGGGGAGCGGGGCCAATGAGCAGTTCTTC; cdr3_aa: CASSYGGSGANEQFF
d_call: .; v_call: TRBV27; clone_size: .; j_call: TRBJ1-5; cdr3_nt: TGTGCCAGCAGTCCAGAGGGGCCTGGAGATCAGCCCCAGCATTTT; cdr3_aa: CASSPEGPGDQPQHF
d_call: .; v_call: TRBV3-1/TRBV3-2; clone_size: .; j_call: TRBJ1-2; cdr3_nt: TGTGCCAGCAGCGCGGCCAATGGCTACACCTTC; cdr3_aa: CASSAANGYTF
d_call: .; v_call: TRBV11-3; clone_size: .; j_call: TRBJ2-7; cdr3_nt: TGTGCCAGCAGCGCCGGGACCTCGAGCTCCTACGAGCAGTACTTC; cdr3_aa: CASSAGTSSSYEQYF
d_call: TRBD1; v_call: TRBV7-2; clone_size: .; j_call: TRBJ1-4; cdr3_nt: TGTGCCAGCAGCTTATCAGGGGGTGGCGAAAAACTGTTTTTT; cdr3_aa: CASSLSGGGEKLFF
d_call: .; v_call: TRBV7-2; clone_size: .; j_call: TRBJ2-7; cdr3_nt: TGTGCCAGCAGCTTAAACGGCAGACCCTACGAGCAGTACTTC; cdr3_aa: CASSLNGRPYEQYF
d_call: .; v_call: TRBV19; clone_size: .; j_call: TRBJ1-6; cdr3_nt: TGTGCCAGTAGTATGGTAGAAGCGTCAAATTCACCCCTCCACTTT; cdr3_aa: CASSMVEASNSPLHF
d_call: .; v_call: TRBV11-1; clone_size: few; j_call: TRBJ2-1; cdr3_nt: TGTGCCAGCAGCTTCGGAGGTGTTGGAAAGCAGTTCTTC; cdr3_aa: CASSFGGVGKQFF
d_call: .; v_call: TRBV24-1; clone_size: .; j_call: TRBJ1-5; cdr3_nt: TGTGCCACCAGTGATTCCCTGCGGGGGGCTTTAGGACAGCCCCAGCATTTT; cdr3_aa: CATSDSLRGALGQPQHF
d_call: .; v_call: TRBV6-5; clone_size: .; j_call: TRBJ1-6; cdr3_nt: TGTGCCAGCAGGGGAGAGTCCTATAATTCACCCCTCCACTTT; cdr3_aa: CASRGESYNSPLHF
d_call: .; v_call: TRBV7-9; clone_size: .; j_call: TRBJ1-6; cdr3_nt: TGTGCCAGCAGTCTAGCCAGGGATTCACCCCTCCACTTT; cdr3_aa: CASSLARDSPLHF
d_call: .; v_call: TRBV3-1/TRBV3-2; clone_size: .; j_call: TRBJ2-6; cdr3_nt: TGTGCCAGCAGCCAAGATCAGAGGGGTAGGTGTGGGGCCAACGTCCTGACTTTC; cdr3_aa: CASSQDQRGRCGANVLTF
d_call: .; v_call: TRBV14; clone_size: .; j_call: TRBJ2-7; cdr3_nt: TGTGCCAGCAGCCTACTGGGGTCACTAGGCTCCTACGAGCAGTACTTC; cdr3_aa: CASSLLGSLGSYEQYF
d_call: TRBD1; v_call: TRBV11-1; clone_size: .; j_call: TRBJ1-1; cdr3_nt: TGTGCCAGCAGCGCAACAGGGGGTGACACTGAAGCTTTCTTT; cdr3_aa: CASSATGGDTEAFF
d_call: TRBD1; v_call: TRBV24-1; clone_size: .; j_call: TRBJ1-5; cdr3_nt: TGTGCCACCAGTGATGGTACAGGGGTCCAGCCCCAGCATTTT; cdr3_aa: CATSDGTGVQPQHF
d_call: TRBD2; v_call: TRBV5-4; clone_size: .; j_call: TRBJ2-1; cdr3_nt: TGTGCCAGCAGCTTCAGCCGGGGACTAGCGGGGGGTTACCCCTACAATGAGCAGTTCTTC; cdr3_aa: CASSFSRGLAGGYPYNEQFF
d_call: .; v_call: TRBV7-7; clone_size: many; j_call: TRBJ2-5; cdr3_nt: TGTGCTAGCAGCCCCTGGACTGCCCAAGAGACCCAGTACTTC; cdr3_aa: CASSPWTAQETQYF
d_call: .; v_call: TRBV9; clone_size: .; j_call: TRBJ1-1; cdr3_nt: TGTGCCAGCAGCGTAGGCGGGGCGGACACTGAAGCTTTCTTT; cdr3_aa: CASSVGGADTEAFF
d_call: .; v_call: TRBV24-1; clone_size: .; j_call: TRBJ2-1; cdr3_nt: TGTGCCACCAGATCTCAGGGAGATGAGCAGTTCTTC; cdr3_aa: CATRSQGDEQFF
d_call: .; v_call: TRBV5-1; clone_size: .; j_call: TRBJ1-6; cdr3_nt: TGCGCCAGCAGCTTGACGGGAAGCTCCTATAATTCACCCCTCCACTTT; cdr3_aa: CASSLTGSSYNSPLHF